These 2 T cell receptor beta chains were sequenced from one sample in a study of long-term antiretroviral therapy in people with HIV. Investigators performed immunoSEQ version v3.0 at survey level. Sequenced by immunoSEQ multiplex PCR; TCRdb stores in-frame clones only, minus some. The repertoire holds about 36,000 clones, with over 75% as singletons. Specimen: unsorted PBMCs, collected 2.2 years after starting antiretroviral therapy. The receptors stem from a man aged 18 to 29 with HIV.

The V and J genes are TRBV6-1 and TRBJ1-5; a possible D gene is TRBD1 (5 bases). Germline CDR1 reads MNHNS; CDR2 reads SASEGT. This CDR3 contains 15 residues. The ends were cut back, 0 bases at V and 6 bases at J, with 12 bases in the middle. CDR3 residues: CASSEALGAGQPQHF. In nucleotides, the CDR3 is TGTGCCAGCAGTGAAGCGCTAGGGGCGGGTCAGCCCCAGCATTTT.

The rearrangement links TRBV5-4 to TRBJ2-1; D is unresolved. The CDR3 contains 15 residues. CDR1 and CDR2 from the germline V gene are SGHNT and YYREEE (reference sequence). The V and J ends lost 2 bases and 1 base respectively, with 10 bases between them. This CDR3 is CASSFALTSYNEQFF. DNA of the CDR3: TGTGCCAGCAGCTTCGCACTCACTTCCTACAATGAGCAGTTCTTC.